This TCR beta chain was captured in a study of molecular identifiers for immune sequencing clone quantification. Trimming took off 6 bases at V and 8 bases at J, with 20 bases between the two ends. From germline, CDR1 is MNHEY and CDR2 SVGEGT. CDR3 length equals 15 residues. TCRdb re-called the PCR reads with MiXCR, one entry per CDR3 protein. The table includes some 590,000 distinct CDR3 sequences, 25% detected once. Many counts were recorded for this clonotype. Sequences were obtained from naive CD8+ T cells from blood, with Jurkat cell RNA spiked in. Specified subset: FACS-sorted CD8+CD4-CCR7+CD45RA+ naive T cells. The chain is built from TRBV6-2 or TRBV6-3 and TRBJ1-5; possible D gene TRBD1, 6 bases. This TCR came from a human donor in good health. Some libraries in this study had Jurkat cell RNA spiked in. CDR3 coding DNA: TGTGCCAGCAGCAGGACAGAGGTGTCCCTTGAGCCCCAGCATTTT. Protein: CASSRTEVSLEPQHF.